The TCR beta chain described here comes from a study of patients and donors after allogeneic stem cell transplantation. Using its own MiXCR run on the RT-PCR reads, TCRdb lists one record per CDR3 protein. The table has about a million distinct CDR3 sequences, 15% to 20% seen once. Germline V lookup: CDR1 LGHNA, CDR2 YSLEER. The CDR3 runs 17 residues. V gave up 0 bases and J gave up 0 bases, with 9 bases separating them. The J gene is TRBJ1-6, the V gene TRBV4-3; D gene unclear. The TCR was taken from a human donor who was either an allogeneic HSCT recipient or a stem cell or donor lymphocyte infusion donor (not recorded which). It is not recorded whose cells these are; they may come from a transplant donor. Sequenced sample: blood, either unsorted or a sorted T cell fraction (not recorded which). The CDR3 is CASSQESKSSYNSPLHF. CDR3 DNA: TGCGCCAGCAGCCAAGAAAGTAAGAGCTCCTATAATTCACCCCTCCACTTT.